The following is a T cell receptor beta chain sequence with its context. Its matching antigen is unknown. The CDR3 has 14 amino acids. V was cut by 6 bases and J by 6 bases, with 17 bases left in between. Looked up from germline, CDR1 is MNHEY and CDR2 is SMNVEV (reference sequence). PBMCs, the starting material, were the source of sorted CD4+ and CD8+ T cells. This specimen comes from a study of CD8+ T cells in alopecia areata. Study-wide results and caveats: Possibly as an HLA-related effect, TCR sharing across patients appeared less clear than in mice. It was lesional scalp, especially alopecia totalis/universalis, that showed higher clonality than normal scalp. Among the cells sequenced in scalp samples are also the resident alphabeta T cells of normal skin.

Once RNA had been extracted, it was reverse transcribed into cDNA to act as the sequencing template. The protocol was immunoSEQ multiplex PCR, while the TCRdb copy is restricted to in-frame clones and leaves out a portion. The repertoire includes roughly 150,000 clones, 62% of them detected once, and roughly a third sits in the top ten. The rearrangement uses TRBV27 and TRBJ1-2; a possible D gene is TRBD1 (5 bases). Specimen: CD8+ T cells sorted from blood. This receptor was taken from a human donor in good health. In DNA, the CDR3 is TGTGCCAGCAGCCCCGGATCAGGGCGGAATGGCTACACCTTC. This translates into CASSPGSGRNGYTF.